A selection of T cell receptor beta chains follows, all from one sample in a study of PD-L1 blockade in urothelial cancer. The data were produced by immunoSEQ multiplex PCR, yet TCRdb's version contains in-frame clones alone and is incomplete. The sample consists of under 100,000 clones, about four fifths of them appearing once. The sample was PBMCs, taken around atezolizumab (anti-PD-L1) treatment. These receptors were obtained from a man between 70 and 80 years old with urothelial cancer. Both conserved end residues are part of each CDR3. D genes are given only for firm matches. Rows may omit the clone size; those that give it use once, few, many or a size class.

D: TRBD1; V: TRBV7-2; J: TRBJ1-5; size: NA; CDR3: CASSQQGGNNQPQHF; DNA: TGTGCCAGCAGCCAACAGGGGGGGAACAATCAGCCCCAGCATTTT
D: NA; V: TRBV20-1; J: TRBJ1-1; size: few; CDR3: CSARMRSEAFF; DNA: TGCAGTGCTAGGATGCGGAGTGAAGCTTTCTTT
D: NA; V: TRBV11-3; J: TRBJ2-7; size: NA; CDR3: CASSLVTGSSYEQYF; DNA: TGTGCCAGCAGCTTAGTTACGGGTAGCTCCTACGAGCAGTACTTC
D: TRBD1; V: TRBV5-1; J: TRBJ2-5; size: NA; CDR3: CASSWGTGGRETQYF; DNA: TGCGCCAGCAGCTGGGGGACAGGGGGCAGAGAGACCCAGTACTTC
D: NA; V: TRBV9; J: TRBJ1-1; size: NA; CDR3: CASSVVSANTEAFF; DNA: TGTGCCAGCAGCGTAGTCAGTGCGAACACTGAAGCTTTCTTT
D: TRBD1; V: TRBV5-3; J: TRBJ2-1; size: NA; CDR3: CARSAKTGNYYNEQFF; DNA: TGTGCCAGAAGCGCCAAGACAGGGAACTATTACAATGAGCAGTTCTTC
D: NA; V: TRBV6-5; J: TRBJ2-5; size: NA; CDR3: CASRPGFQETQYF; DNA: TGTGCCAGCAGGCCAGGGTTCCAAGAGACCCAGTACTTC
D: TRBD2; V: TRBV5-1; J: TRBJ2-2; size: NA; CDR3: CASSGLGTGELFF; DNA: TGCGCCAGCAGCGGACTAGGGACCGGGGAGCTGTTTTTT
D: NA; V: TRBV4-3; J: TRBJ2-7; size: NA; CDR3: CASSQDANGGYYEQYF; DNA: TGCGCCAGCAGCCAAGACGCCAACGGGGGATACTACGAGCAGTACTTC
D: TRBD2; V: TRBV14; J: TRBJ2-3; size: NA; CDR3: CASSQDIGRGDTQYF; DNA: TGTGCCAGCAGCCAAGATATCGGGAGGGGAGATACGCAGTATTTT
D: TRBD1; V: TRBV30; J: TRBJ2-5; size: NA; CDR3: CAWSGALGTEKETQYF; DNA: TGTGCCTGGAGTGGGGCTCTAGGGACAGAGAAAGAGACCCAGTACTTC
D: NA; V: TRBV11-2; J: TRBJ2-5; size: few; CDR3: CASSLNTGQETQYF; DNA: TGTGCCAGCAGCTTAAACACGGGACAAGAGACCCAGTACTTC
D: NA; V: TRBV21-1; J: TRBJ2-7; size: NA; CDR3: CASNRIPGHLWYEQYF; DNA: TGTGCCAGCAACCGAATCCCCGGACATCTGTGGTACGAGCAGTACTTC
D: NA; V: TRBV5-1; J: TRBJ2-1; size: few; CDR3: CASSLQNNEQFF; DNA: TGCGCCAGCAGCTTGCAGAACAATGAGCAGTTCTTC
D: TRBD1; V: TRBV5-1; J: TRBJ1-1; size: NA; CDR3: CASSLEGGRFEAFF; DNA: TGCGCCAGCAGCCTCGAAGGGGGCCGTTTCGAAGCTTTCTTT
D: NA; V: TRBV7-8; J: TRBJ2-3; size: NA; CDR3: CASSQADGLALSTDTQYF; DNA: TGTGCCAGCAGCCAGGCCGATGGGCTAGCGCTTAGCACAGATACGCAGTATTTT
D: TRBD2; V: TRBV28; J: TRBJ2-1; size: NA; CDR3: CASSARLAGGLNEQFF; DNA: TGTGCCAGCAGTGCTCGACTAGCGGGAGGCTTGAATGAGCAGTTCTTC